These 4 T cell receptor beta chains were sequenced from one sample in a study of cytomegalovirus exposure and HLA in healthy donors. PCR amplification relied on 60 Vbeta primers (plus 13 Jbeta primers). The assay was immunoSEQ multiplex PCR, and TCRdb's table has in-frame clones only and misses some. The sample gives some 100,000 clones, approximately 56% of which show up once; around 5.5% is in the top ten. Sequencing input: PBMCs. Receptor source: a woman aged 25 to 39 in good health and CMV-seropositive.

This sequence joins TRBV7-9 and TRBJ2-5; D not certain. Trimming removed 10 bases from V and 1 base from J, with 16 bases in between. Germline V gene sequence: CDR1 SEHNR, CDR2 FQNEAQ (reference sequence). There are 14 residues in the CDR3. The CDR3 sequence is CATVLRSTQETQYF. CDR3 sequence (DNA): TGTGCCACAGTGCTTCGGAGTACCCAAGAGACCCAGTACTTC.

This clone was counted between two and nine times. V and J are TRBV2 and TRBJ1-6; D gene ambiguous. From germline, CDR1 is SNHLY and CDR2 FYNNEI. V lost 6 bases, J lost 0 bases, and 9 bases lay in between. The CDR3 is 15 amino acids. CDR3: CASRSQSSYNSPLHF. The CDR3 DNA sequence: TGTGCCAGCAGGTCACAGAGCTCCTATAATTCACCCCTCCACTTT.

The chain carries TRBV13 and TRBJ2-5, with TRBD1 as a possible D gene (5 bases). This CDR3 is built from 15 residues. CDR1 and CDR2 (germline): PRHDT, FYEKMQ (reference sequence). Trimming pared 0 bases from V and 1 base from J, leaving 9 bases between. Here the CDR3 DNA reads TGTGCCAGCAGCTTAGGGTTTGGGGCCCAAGAGACCCAGTACTTC. This codes for CASSLGFGAQETQYF.

The chain links TRBV12-5 to TRBJ1-6, with 8 positions matching TRBD1. The CDR3 length is 14 residues. Germline V gene data show CDR1 as LGHNT and CDR2 as FRNRAP. V shed 3 bases and J 10 bases; nucleotides not matched to a gene: 5. The CDR3 bases are TGTGCTAGTGGTTTCGGACAGGGTCAATCACCCCTCCACTTT. Its protein is CASGFGQGQSPLHF.